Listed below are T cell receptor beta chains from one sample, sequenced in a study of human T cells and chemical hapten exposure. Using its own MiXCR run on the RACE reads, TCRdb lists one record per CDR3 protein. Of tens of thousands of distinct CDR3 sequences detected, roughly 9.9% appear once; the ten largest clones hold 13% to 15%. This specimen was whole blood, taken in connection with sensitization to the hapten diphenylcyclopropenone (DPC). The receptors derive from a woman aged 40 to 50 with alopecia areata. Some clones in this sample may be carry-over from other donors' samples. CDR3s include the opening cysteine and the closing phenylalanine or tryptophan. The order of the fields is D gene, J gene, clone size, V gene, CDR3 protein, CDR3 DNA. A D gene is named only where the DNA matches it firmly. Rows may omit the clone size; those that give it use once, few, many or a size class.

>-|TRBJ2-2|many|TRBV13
CASSLSRENTGELFF
TGTGCCAGCAGCTTAAGCAGGGAGAACACCGGGGAGCTGTTTTTT
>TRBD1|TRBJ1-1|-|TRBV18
CASSTAGGLEAFF
TGTGCCAGCTCAACCGCAGGGGGCCTTGAAGCTTTCTTT
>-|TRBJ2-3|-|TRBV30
CAFAQGSADTQYF
TGTGCCTTTGCACAAGGATCAGCAGATACGCAGTATTTT
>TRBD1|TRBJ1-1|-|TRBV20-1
CSAPLHDRGGTEAFF
TGCAGTGCCCCGCTCCATGACAGGGGTGGCACTGAAGCTTTCTTT
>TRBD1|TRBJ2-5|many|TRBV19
CASSATGVPETQYF
TGTGCCAGTAGTGCGACAGGGGTCCCAGAGACCCAGTACTTC
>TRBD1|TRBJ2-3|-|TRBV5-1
CASSKQGDTQYF
TGCGCCAGCAGTAAACAGGGGGATACGCAGTATTTT
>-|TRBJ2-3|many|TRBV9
CASSVTEFDTQYF
TGTGCCAGCAGCGTAACCGAGTTCGATACGCAGTATTTT
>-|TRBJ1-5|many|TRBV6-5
CASRRRQDQPQHF
TGTGCCAGCAGGAGGAGGCAAGATCAGCCCCAGCATTTT
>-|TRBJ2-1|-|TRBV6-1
CASSTRGHEQFF
TGTGCCAGCAGTACCCGGGGGCATGAGCAGTTCTTC
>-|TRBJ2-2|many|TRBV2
CASSVTLGGELFF
TGTGCCAGCAGTGTCACCCTCGGCGGGGAGCTGTTTTTT
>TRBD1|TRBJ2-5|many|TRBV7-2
CASSFDRVKETQYF
TGTGCCAGCAGCTTCGACAGGGTGAAGGAGACCCAGTACTTC
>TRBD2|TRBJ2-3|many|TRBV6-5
CASSYSIGGGGTTDTQYF
TGTGCCAGCAGTTACTCGATCGGCGGCGGGGGGACGACAGATACGCAGTATTTT
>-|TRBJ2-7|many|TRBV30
CALGPALEQYF
TGTGCCTTAGGACCGGCGCTCGAGCAGTACTTC
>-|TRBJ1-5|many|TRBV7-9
CASSQKGSQPQHF
TGTGCCAGCAGCCAAAAGGGAAGTCAGCCCCAGCATTTT
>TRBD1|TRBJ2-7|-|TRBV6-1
CASSEEGAGNYEQYF
TGTGCCAGCAGTGAAGAGGGGGCAGGAAACTACGAGCAGTACTTC
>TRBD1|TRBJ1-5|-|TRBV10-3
CAISEGTGGSQPQHF
TGTGCCATCAGTGAAGGGACAGGGGGCAGTCAGCCCCAGCATTTT
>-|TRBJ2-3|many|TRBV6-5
CASSPLTGTSTDTQYF
TGTGCCAGCAGTCCATTGACGGGGACTAGCACAGATACGCAGTATTTT